A single T cell receptor (beta chain) is shown here with its context. Germline V CDR1 and CDR2: MNHEY, SVGAGI. The CDR3 contains 15 residues. J gave up 5 bases and V 2 bases, and 7 bases lay outside the gene matches. For each subset, genomic DNA was distributed in equal portions over several immunoSEQ plates. How the authors handled the data: With immunoSEQ giving junction-only sequences and no quality scores, filtering differed. Clones were read by immunoSEQ multiplex PCR, and TCRdb kept only the in-frame ones, dropping some. The V and J calls and clone size were taken over from that table, and D and trimming were inferred from the DNA. The table shows about half a million clones, with roughly three quarters occurring only once. This sample is part of a study of shared clonotypes between healthy human individuals.

Sequencing was carried out using PBMCs. This TCR came from a woman aged 40 to 55 in good health. Some clones in this sample may be carry-over from other donors' samples. V is TRBV6-5 and J is TRBJ2-7; TRBD1 matches 9 bases. CDR3 protein: CASSYGTGLWDEQYF. The CDR3 region has the DNA TGTGCCAGCAGTTACGGGACAGGGCTTTGGGACGAGCAGTACTTC.